The entry below gives a single TCR beta chain sequence along with its context. The target antigen is unknown. The data originate from a study of regulatory T cells in long-lasting Graves disease. Specified time point: persistent/refractory GD, antithyroid drugs over 5 years with positive TRAb. RNA from PBMCs was the source of the TCR library. Findings and limits, study-wide: Favored usage of TRBV28, TRBJ1-2 and TRBJ2-5 was recorded in persistent disease. Thyroid tissue was not studied; only peripheral blood was. Because few samples were included, accuracy may have been lower.

This CDR3 contains 13 residues. Germline CDR1 is KGHSH and CDR2 is LQKENI. Trimming took 2 bases from V and 14 from J, leaving 18 bases between them. To make TCR beta libraries, researchers used iRepertoire HTBI primers and Arm-PCR of CDR3 regions. MiXCR was run by TCRdb on the multiplex PCR reads, yielding one entry per CDR3 protein. In the table there are 310,000 or so distinct CDR3 sequences, around 20% of which are singletons. Sequences were derived from peripheral blood mononuclear cells (PBMCs), sampled when the disease was refractory, from a patient treated with antithyroid drugs. V is TRBV18 and J is TRBJ1-1; a weak D match, TRBD1 (6 bases). This clonotype originated in a female donor with Graves disease. The CDR3 nucleotides are TGTGCCAGCTCACCAAAGGTTTCAGGGGAACAGTTCTTT. This gives the protein CASSPKVSGEQFF. The full variable domain, in which reference TRBV18 and TRBJ1-1 provide the parts outside the CDR3, is NAGVMQNPRHLVRRRGQEARLRCSPMKGHSHVYWYRQLPEEGLKFMVYLQKENIIDESGMPKERFSAEFPKEGPSILRIQQVVRGDSAAYFCASSPKVSGEQFFGQGTRLTVV.